The 11 T cell receptor beta chains below all came from one sample that was sequenced in a study of cytomegalovirus exposure and HLA in healthy donors (dated by TCRdb to 2016 to 2017). The receptor library was made with the immunoSEQ multiplex PCR assay. In TCRdb, the immuneACCESS table is reduced to in-frame sequences with V and J assigned. These tables do not hold every clone; where another copy was compared, an unresolved V gene accounts for under half, and the others remain unexplained. Counted in this sample were almost 65,000 clones; 85% to 90% of them appeared once. Roughly 1.8% of the sample is held by the ten biggest clonotypes. The sample taken for sequencing was PBMCs. These receptors were collected from a woman younger than 30 in good health and CMV-seronegative.

V usage is TRBV30 and J usage is TRBJ2-2; unclear D gene. This CDR3 has 15 residues. Trimming removed 2 bases from V and 0 bases from J, with 10 bases in between. Germline-derived CDR1 and CDR2 are GTSNPN and SVGIG (reference sequence). CDR3 in DNA: TGTGCCTGGAGTCGACTTCACGCGAACACCGGGGAGCTGTTTTTT. Its translation: CAWSRLHANTGELFF.

The CDR3: CASSFQVQGHGTYEQYF. The DNA of the CDR3 is TGTGCCAGCAGTTTCCAAGTTCAGGGACACGGAACCTACGAGCAGTACTTC. The chain carries TRBV27 and TRBJ2-7, with a possible D match to TRBD1 (6 bases). The length of the CDR3 is 17 residues. Trimming took off 3 bases at V and 2 bases at J, with 20 bases between the two ends. Germline CDR1 and CDR2: MNHEY and SMNVEV (reference sequence).

The chain links TRBV5-1 to TRBJ2-7; 9 bases agree with TRBD2. V shed 0 bases and J 6 bases; nucleotides not matched to a gene: 4. The CDR3 extends over 14 amino acids. In germline, CDR1 is SGHRS, CDR2 YFSETQ. CDR3 bases: TGCGCCAGCAGCTTGGCCCTAGCGGGACGCGAGCAGTACTTC. Translation gives CASSLALAGREQYF.

The rearrangement joins TRBV4-1 to TRBJ1-6; D may be TRBD1 (6 bases). The CDR3 is made up of 14 amino acids. Trimming pared 5 bases from V and 6 bases from J, leaving 11 bases between. Germline loops: CDR1 MGHRA, CDR2 YSYEKL. CDR3 sequence reads: CASSFRQVNSPLHF. The DNA of the CDR3 is TGCGCCAGCAGCTTCCGACAGGTTAATTCACCCCTCCACTTT.

The V gene is TRBV5-4, the J gene TRBJ2-1; D not resolved. The length of the CDR3 is 12 residues. CDR1 and CDR2 (germline): SGHNT, YYREEE (reference sequence). The V and J ends lost 7 bases and 9 bases respectively, with 14 bases between them. The CDR3 region has the DNA TGTGCCAGCCGCCTGCCCCGCGGTGAGCAGTTCTTC. It is translated as CASRLPRGEQFF.

The table lists this clone with a count of one. The rearrangement uses TRBV19 and TRBJ2-5; 9 nucleotides match TRBD2. The CDR3 has 14 residues. Germline trimming cut 7 bases from V and 2 bases from J; bases unmatched to any gene: 5. Germline CDR1 reads LNHDA; CDR2 reads SQIVND (reference sequence). The CDR3 DNA reads as TGTGCCAGTAAACGGACTAGCGCACAAGAGACCCAGTACTTC. Its translation: CASKRTSAQETQYF.

This clone appeared a single time. This chain links TRBV10-3 with TRBJ1-6; D unresolved. The germline V gene encodes CDR1 ENHRY and CDR2 SYGVKD. V was clipped by 2 bases and J by 14 bases, with 16 bases between them. CDR3 length equals 14 residues. CDR3 DNA: TGTGCCATCAGTGAGCCGGGATGGGAGGCTTCCCTCCACTTT. Translated, it gives CAISEPGWEASLHF.

V gene TRBV19 combines with J gene TRBJ2-2, with 8 bases identical to TRBD1. V lost 2 bases to trimming and J lost 4 bases; unmatched junction nucleotides: 6. CDR3 size: 16 residues. CDR1 is LNHDA, CDR2 SQIVND, per germline (reference sequence). CDR3 residues: CASSIRPGGITGELFF. CDR3 nucleotides: TGTGCCAGTAGTATACGCCCAGGGGGCATCACCGGGGAGCTGTTTTTT.

The J gene is TRBJ2-7, the V gene TRBV5-1, with 8 bases matching TRBD2. Unmatched junction bases numbered 8, after V lost 1 base and J lost 5 bases. The length of the CDR3 is 15 residues. Germline V gives CDR1 SGHRS, CDR2 YFSETQ. CDR3 coding DNA: TGCGCCAGCAGCTTGTATGGCGGGGGGAGGGACGAGCAGTACTTC. Translating gives CASSLYGGGRDEQYF.

The chain links TRBV29-1 to TRBJ2-1, with D hard to call. V gave up 4 bases and J gave up 10 bases, with 11 bases separating them. CDR1 and CDR2 (germline): SQVTM, ANQGSEA. The CDR3 spans 11 residues. The CDR3 protein is CSVARSWEQFF. The CDR3 coding sequence is TGCAGCGTTGCGCGGTCCTGGGAGCAGTTCTTC.

The chain uses TRBV6-4 and TRBJ2-7; unclear D gene. Per the germline V gene, CDR1 is MRHNA and CDR2 is SNTAGT. This CDR3 is built from 13 residues. Trimming removed 4 bases at V and 6 bases at J, with 13 bases between. CDR3 in DNA: TGTGCCAGCAGTGCAATTGCGACTTCCGAGCAGTACTTC. It codes for CASSAIATSEQYF.